This passage covers 19 T cell receptor beta chains from one sample sequenced in a study of T cells in Graves' hyperthyroidism and ophthalmopathy (dated by TCRdb to between 2018 and 2021). Library method: multiplex PCR. The sequencer was an Illumina HiSeq 2000. The TCR beta CDR3 regions were amplified from RNA transcripts. A first-round RT-PCR of the TCR CDR3 used the HTBI primer set with the Qiagen OneStep RT-PCR kit. TCRdb reprocessing: public reads trimmed at Q25 with fastp, clones called with MiXCR, in-frame beta chains kept. Rows with a matching CDR3 protein are joined into one entry that keeps the most common DNA and genes. This sample has approximately 430,000 distinct CDR3 sequences in its table, and roughly 14% of those were observed once. The top ten hold roughly 13% of the sample. Source material: blood. The receptors derive from a man aged 18 to 30 with Graves' ophthalmopathy.

The rearrangement joins TRBV6-5 to TRBJ1-1; TRBD1 matches 7 bases. CDR1 and CDR2 (germline): MNHEY, SVGAGI. Trimming removed 9 bases from V and 3 bases from J; junction bases left unmatched: 13. This CDR3 spans 15 amino acids. The CDR3, as DNA: TGTGCCAGTCAGGTACCGGGACAGATAGACACTGAAGCTTTCTTT. Translation gives CASQVPGQIDTEAFF.

The chain combines TRBV20-1 with TRBJ2-5; 10 positions agree with TRBD1. The CDR3 totals 14 residues. The junction had 5 bases not matched to a gene; V was cut back by 3 bases and J by 4 bases. The germline V gene has CDR1 DFQATT and CDR2 SNEGSKA (reference sequence). The DNA for the CDR3 is TGCAGTGCTAGCCGACAGGGGGCAACAGAGACCCAGTACTTC. It is translated as CSASRQGATETQYF.

In its sample, this clonotype was seen many times. V is TRBV2 and J is TRBJ2-1, with TRBD1 matching 8 bases. V dropped 3 bases and J dropped 8; count of bases not matched to a gene: 6. The CDR3 has 14 amino acids. CDR1 and CDR2 from the germline V gene are SNHLY and FYNNEI. CDR3 loop: CASSDRGQDDEQFF. CDR3 coding DNA: TGTGCCAGCAGTGATAGGGGACAGGATGATGAGCAGTTCTTC. Full variable domain (outside the CDR3, taken from reference TRBV2 and TRBJ2-1): EPEVTQTPSHQVTQMGQEVILRCVPISNHLYFYWYRQILGQKVEFLVSFYNNEISEKSEIFDDQFSVERPDGSNFTLKIRSTKLEDSAMYFCASSDRGQDDEQFFGPGTRLTVL.

This clonotype was detected ten times or more. V and J are TRBV7-9 and TRBJ2-7; D possibly uses TRBD1 or TRBD2 (5 bases each). Germline loops: CDR1 SEHNR, CDR2 FQNEAQ (reference sequence). V was cut by 4 bases and J by 0 bases, with 16 bases left in between. There are 16 residues in the CDR3. CDR3 residues: CASSSARDASSYEQYF. The CDR3 DNA follows: TGTGCCAGCAGCTCCGCCCGGGACGCCAGCTCCTACGAGCAGTACTTC. The variable domain in full, completed from reference TRBV7-9 and TRBJ2-7, reads DTGVSQNPRHKITKRGQNVTFRCDPISEHNRLYWYRQTLGQGPEFLTYFQNEAQLEKSRLLSDRFSAERPKGSFSTLEIQRTEQGDSAMYLCASSSARDASSYEQYFGPGTRLTVT.

This clonotype came up a few times. The gene calls are TRBV6-1 and TRBJ2-2, with D perhaps matching TRBD1 (6 bases). The CDR3 is 16 amino acids. The germline gives CDR1 MNHNS, CDR2 SASEGT. The germline V and J ends were trimmed by 7 bases and 0 bases, with 15 bases remaining between them. CDR3 loop: CASTPSTGTNTGELFF. Here the CDR3 DNA reads TGTGCCAGCACCCCGTCTACAGGGACGAACACCGGGGAGCTGTTTTTT.

V usage is TRBV6-2 or TRBV6-3 and J usage is TRBJ2-6; 7 bases are a match to TRBD1. In germline, CDR1 is MNHEY, CDR2 SVGEGT. CDR3 length equals 17 residues. The trim removed 8 bases at V and 0 bases at J, leaving 10 bases unmatched. CDR3 bases: TGTGCCAGCGAAAGACAGGGAACGGCCTCTGGGGCCAACGTCCTGACTTTC. The encoded protein is CASERQGTASGANVLTF.

This clonotype appeared many times. The CDR3 sequence: CASRRVSSSYNEQFF. CDR3 DNA sequence: TGTGCCAGCAGAAGAGTGTCAAGCTCCTACAATGAGCAGTTCTTC. The chain links TRBV6-2 or TRBV6-3 to TRBJ2-1; D is ambiguous. Trimming took off 6 bases at V and 0 bases at J, with 12 bases between the two ends. This CDR3 has 15 residues. Per germline, CDR1 MNHEY and CDR2 SVGEGT.

Ten or more counts support this clonotype. The rearrangement links TRBV5-1 to TRBJ2-7, with D possibly matching TRBD2 (5 bases). Trimming cost V 6 bases and J 0 bases, with 25 bases left between them. There are 18 residues in the CDR3. The germline V gene has CDR1 SGHRS and CDR2 YFSETQ. The CDR3 spells CASTGKPGVRLSSYEQYF. The DNA for the CDR3 is TGCGCCAGCACCGGGAAACCCGGGGTCCGGCTTAGCTCCTACGAGCAGTACTTC.

This clonotype was counted at least ten times. The chain couples TRBV18 to TRBJ1-2, with D possibly being TRBD1 (6 bases). Germline CDR1 and CDR2: KGHSH and LQKENI. The CDR3 is 15 amino acids. The V gene lost 0 bases and the J gene lost 4 bases, with 12 bases spanning the gap. CDR3 region: CASSPPSRGGYGYTF. CDR3 bases: TGTGCCAGCTCACCACCGAGCAGGGGAGGCTATGGCTACACCTTC.

This clonotype has a count of ten or more. V usage is TRBV5-1 and J usage is TRBJ2-1, with D unclear. Germline assignment: CDR1 SGHRS and CDR2 YFSETQ. The CDR3 totals 12 residues. V lost 1 base and J 7 bases, leaving 6 bases between the germline ends. The CDR3 here is CASSLNWNEQFF. In DNA, the CDR3 is TGCGCCAGCAGCTTGAATTGGAATGAGCAGTTCTTC.

This clonotype was observed many times. The chain is built from TRBV3-1 and TRBJ2-3, with D maybe TRBD1 (6 bases). Germline V gives CDR1 LGHDT, CDR2 YNNKEL (reference sequence). The CDR3 length is 16 residues. Trimming cost V 4 bases and J 0 bases, with 14 bases left between them. In DNA, the CDR3 is TGTGCCAGCAGCCGAAGTTATACAGGGAGCACAGATACGCAGTATTTT. Its translation: CASSRSYTGSTDTQYF.

V is TRBV7-2 and J is TRBJ1-4; no clear D gene. V was cut by 1 base and J by 5 bases, with 8 bases left in between. The CDR3 covers 14 residues. The germline CDR1 and CDR2 sequences are SGHTA and FQGNSA. CDR3 protein: CASSLETYNEKLFF. The CDR3 DNA reads TGTGCCAGCAGCTTAGAGACGTACAATGAAAAACTGTTTTTT.

This clonotype was seen many times. The chain combines TRBV24-1 with TRBJ1-2; D is unresolved. CDR1 and CDR2 (germline): KGHDR, SFDVKD. CDR3 length equals 15 residues. Trimming pared 1 base from V and 6 bases from J, leaving 14 bases between. In DNA form, the CDR3 reads TGTGCCACCAGTGATTTAGATGGGAACCTCCATGGCTACACCTTC. Encoded protein: CATSDLDGNLHGYTF.

In this sample, this clonotype turned up a few times. V is TRBV15 and J is TRBJ2-1, with a possible D match to TRBD1 (6 bases). The V gene lost 0 bases and the J gene lost 3 bases, with 15 bases spanning the gap. There are 17 residues in the CDR3. The germline CDR1 and CDR2 sequences are LNHNV and YYDKDF (reference sequence). The chain's CDR3 is CATSRDTSWTDYNEQFF. The DNA for the CDR3 is TGTGCCACCAGCAGAGACACGAGTTGGACAGACTACAATGAGCAGTTCTTC.

The V gene is TRBV13, the J gene TRBJ2-7, with 12 bases fitting TRBD2. CDR1 and CDR2 from the germline V gene are PRHDT and FYEKMQ (reference sequence). J lost 2 bases, V lost 5 bases, and 7 bases had no gene match. This CDR3 spans 16 amino acids. CDR3 DNA: TGTGCCAGCAGCCTAGCGGGAGGGCCCGGGGCCTACGAGCAGTACTTC. It specifies CASSLAGGPGAYEQYF.

V and J are TRBV12-3 or TRBV12-4 and TRBJ1-2; D perhaps matches TRBD1 (5 bases). The CDR3 loop spans 17 amino acids. Trimming stripped 2 bases from V and 4 bases from J, with 20 bases between. CDR3 nucleotide sequence: TGTGCCAGCAGTTTACTCAACCGGGGACCGCGAATCTATGGCTACACCTTC. Protein sequence: CASSLLNRGPRIYGYTF.

This clonotype has ten or more counts. J is TRBJ2-7 and V is TRBV18, with D perhaps being TRBD1 or TRBD2 (5 bases each). V lost 8 bases and J lost 0, with 14 bases in between. Looked up from germline, CDR1 is KGHSH and CDR2 is LQKENI. The CDR3 is 14 amino acids. Here the CDR3 DNA reads TGTGCCAGCAGATTCGGGACCGGCTCCTACGAGCAGTACTTC. Translating it yields CASRFGTGSYEQYF.

The chain recombines TRBV6-2 or TRBV6-3 with TRBJ2-7, with 7 bases aligning to TRBD1. The CDR3 is made up of 17 amino acids. Germline CDR1 reads MNHEY; CDR2 reads SVGEGT. With 2 bases clipped from V and 1 base from J, the junction kept 11 bases outside the gene matches. The CDR3 reads CASSYLPDRPFSYEQYF. The CDR3 DNA is TGTGCCAGCAGTTACCTCCCGGACAGGCCGTTTTCCTACGAGCAGTACTTC.

This clonotype was observed many times. The V and J genes are TRBV20-1 and TRBJ2-7, with 8 bases matching TRBD2. Germline V gene data show CDR1 as DFQATT and CDR2 as SNEGSKA (reference sequence). The CDR3 contains 13 residues. Germline trimming cut 5 bases from V and 3 bases from J; bases unmatched to any gene: 6. The DNA for the CDR3 is TGCAGTGCTTACGCGGGGGGAGGCTACGAGCAGTACTTC. Residues: CSAYAGGGYEQYF.